Each of the 3 T cell receptor beta chains below was sequenced from the same sample in a study of cytomegalovirus exposure and HLA in healthy donors. Profiled with immunoSEQ multiplex PCR; TCRdb holds only in-frame clones, not every one. The table records 150,000 to 200,000 clones, less than 85% of them present only once. The sequenced sample was PBMCs. These receptors originate from a man between 18 and 35 years old in good health and CMV-seropositive.

The chain uses TRBV2 and TRBJ1-6; D not resolved. This CDR3 is built from 13 residues. CDR1 and CDR2 from the germline V gene are SNHLY and FYNNEI. V dropped 4 bases and J dropped 6 bases, with 7 bases sitting between them. For the CDR3, the DNA is TGTGCCAGCAGTGGGGAGGTTAATTCACCCCTCCACTTT. It yields the protein CASSGEVNSPLHF.

The chain carries TRBV7-9 and TRBJ2-7, with 9 nucleotides matching TRBD1. The germline CDR1 and CDR2 sequences are SEHNR and FQNEAQ (reference sequence). Trimming removed 1 base from V and 6 bases from J; junction bases left unmatched: 4. The CDR3 is 14 residues long. The CDR3 reads CASSLGTGDPEQYF. In DNA, the CDR3 is TGTGCCAGCAGCTTAGGGACAGGGGATCCCGAGCAGTACTTC.

The chain joins TRBV30 to TRBJ2-7; 9 bases are a match to TRBD2. Germline CDR1 is GTSNPN and CDR2 is SVGIG (reference sequence). J gave up 7 bases and V 7 bases, and 11 bases lay outside the gene matches. This CDR3 region has 13 residues. This chain's CDR3 is CAFSGSTPEEQYF. In DNA, the CDR3 is TGTGCCTTTAGCGGGAGCACCCCTGAGGAGCAGTACTTC.